These 22 T cell receptor beta chains were all obtained from the same sample, sequenced in a study of CD8+CD57+ T cells in acquired aplastic anemia. For CDR3 and TCR beta VDJ profiling, genomic DNA was the template used. One entry per CDR3 protein, called by TCRdb with MiXCR from the reads. The repertoire holds about 95,000 distinct CDR3 sequences, with 65% to 70% as singletons. Individuals selected for sequencing had exhibited CD8+CD57+ cell expansion on flow cytometry. The sample was sorted CD4+, CD8+, or CD8+CD57+ T cells (not recorded which) from PBMCs. These receptors were obtained from a human donor with aplastic anemia.

The chain links TRBV24-1 to TRBJ2-3; TRBD1 matches at 8 bases. After removal of 3 bases from V and 6 bases from J, the junction contained 7 bases not matched to a gene. CDR1 and CDR2 (germline): KGHDR, SFDVKD. The CDR3 length is 15 residues. The CDR3 sequence: CATSDSGRGQDTQYF. The CDR3 DNA follows: TGTGCCACCAGTGATAGTGGCAGGGGGCAGGATACGCAGTATTTT.

The chain carries TRBV10-3 and TRBJ1-3; D not certain. Trimming took off 7 bases at V and 2 bases at J, with 9 bases between the two ends. Germline CDR1 ENHRY, CDR2 SYGVKD. This CDR3 spans 13 amino acids. The CDR3 spells CAITPPPGNTIYF. The CDR3 coding sequence is TGTGCCATCACCCCCCCGCCTGGAAACACCATATATTTT.

This chain links TRBV15 with TRBJ2-7; TRBD2 matches 9 bases. There are 14 residues in the CDR3. Germline V lookup: CDR1 LNHNV, CDR2 YYDKDF (reference sequence). V lost 3 bases and J lost 0; bases outside the gene matches: 0. DNA for the CDR3: TGTGCCACCAGCAGTAGCGGGAGCTCCTACGAGCAGTACTTC. Translating it yields CATSSSGSSYEQYF.

The J gene is TRBJ1-1, the V gene TRBV20-1, with D perhaps matching TRBD1 (5 bases). The CDR3 is 13 residues long. CDR1 is DFQATT and CDR2 is SNEGSKA in the germline V gene (reference sequence). The V and J ends lost 5 bases and 6 bases respectively, with 16 bases between them. CDR3 sequence reads: CSAPLRAGPEAFF. The CDR3, as DNA: TGCAGTGCTCCGCTCCGCGCAGGGCCTGAAGCTTTCTTT.

V usage is TRBV20-1 and J usage is TRBJ2-7; 16 nucleotides align to TRBD2. The V segment lost 7 bases and the J segment 2 bases; nucleotides outside the gene matches: 11. This CDR3 spans 17 amino acids. Germline lookup yields CDR1 DFQATT and CDR2 SNEGSKA (reference sequence). CDR3 bases: TGCAGTGTCCCCGGGACTAGCGGGAGGGCCACCCCCTACGAGCAGTACTTC. Protein product: CSVPGTSGRATPYEQYF.

This sequence joins TRBV9 and TRBJ2-7; D is unclear. V dropped 0 bases and J dropped 0 bases, with 10 bases sitting between them. This CDR3 contains 15 residues. Per germline, CDR1 SGDLS and CDR2 YYNGEE. The CDR3 reads CASSVGAEASYEQYF. The CDR3 DNA sequence: TGTGCCAGCAGCGTAGGGGCCGAGGCCTCCTACGAGCAGTACTTC.

The rearrangement uses TRBV6-2 or TRBV6-3 and TRBJ2-7; D is uncertain. Germline V lookup: CDR1 MNHEY, CDR2 SVGEGT. V was pared by 5 bases and J by 0 bases, with 14 bases between. The CDR3 contains 15 residues. CDR3 loop: CASSHPRKSSYEQYF. The CDR3 bases are TGTGCCAGCAGTCACCCCAGGAAGAGCTCCTACGAGCAGTACTTC.

The rearrangement uses TRBV2 and TRBJ2-1, with D perhaps matching TRBD2 (5 bases). Germline loops: CDR1 SNHLY, CDR2 FYNNEI. V was shortened by 8 bases and J by 7 bases, with 21 bases between the two germline ends. The CDR3 is 15 amino acids. CDR3 protein: CASSPRGREGNEQFF. The CDR3 nucleotides are TGTGCCAGCTCCCCGCGCGGCCGGGAAGGGAATGAGCAGTTCTTC.

The chain combines TRBV20-1 with TRBJ2-1; D is perhaps TRBD2 (7 bases). Germline CDR1 is DFQATT and CDR2 is SNEGSKA (reference sequence). Trimming took 3 bases from V and 5 from J, leaving 11 bases between them. The CDR3 spans 13 residues. The CDR3 region has the DNA TGCAGTGCTAGTGGGGGGGCCCACAATGAGCAGTTCTTC. Protein: CSASGGAHNEQFF.

This clonotype was seen many times. In DNA form, the CDR3 reads TGTGCCAGCAGCTCCGCCCGGAACGCTTTCTTT. It yields the protein CASSSARNAFF. The rearrangement links TRBV7-9 to TRBJ1-1; no reliable D call. The V end was cut by 4 bases, the J end by 11 bases, with 11 bases between. Germline V CDR1 and CDR2: SEHNR, FQNEAQ (reference sequence). This CDR3 contains 11 residues.

The V gene is TRBV4-1, the J gene TRBJ1-2; TRBD1 might be the D (5 bases). There are 15 residues in the CDR3. Trimming left V 1 base short and J 0 bases short, with 9 bases between. CDR1 is MGHRA, CDR2 YSYEKL, per germline. CDR3 sequence reads: CASSQVLDTNYGYTF. CDR3 DNA: TGCGCCAGCAGCCAAGTCTTGGACACTAACTATGGCTACACCTTC.

V gene TRBV2 combines with J gene TRBJ1-1; D is perhaps TRBD1 (6 bases). The CDR3 is made up of 18 amino acids. The V gene's germline CDR1 is SNHLY and CDR2 FYNNEI. V was cut by 5 bases and J by 2 bases, with 24 bases left in between. In nucleotides, the CDR3 is TGTGCCAGCAGTCCCGTTTCACAGGGTAGCCCAACTAACACTGAAGCTTTCTTT. This sequence encodes CASSPVSQGSPTNTEAFF.

The rearrangement links TRBV10-3 to TRBJ2-7, with 10 nucleotides matching TRBD1. The ends lost 7 bases at V and 2 bases at J; junction bases unmatched: 5. The CDR3 covers 14 residues. Germline V CDR1 and CDR2: ENHRY, SYGVKD. CDR3 in DNA: TGTGCCATCAACCCGGGACAGGGGACCTACGAGCAGTACTTC. Protein: CAINPGQGTYEQYF.

This rearrangement joins TRBV20-1 to TRBJ1-6, with 8 bases lining up with TRBD1. Germline V CDR1 and CDR2: DFQATT, SNEGSKA (reference sequence). J gave up 5 bases and V 0 bases, and 9 bases lay outside the gene matches. The CDR3 is made up of 17 amino acids. CDR3 region: CSARDGTGGLNNSPLHF. CDR3 nucleotides: TGCAGTGCTAGAGATGGTACAGGGGGACTCAATAATTCACCCCTCCACTTT.

CDR3 sequence reads: CASALDRGSNEQFF. DNA for the CDR3: TGTGCCAGCGCCTTGGACAGGGGTTCTAATGAGCAGTTCTTC. The V gene is TRBV7-7, the J gene TRBJ2-1, with 9 bases aligning to TRBD1. The V and J ends lost 8 bases and 7 bases, in that order; junction bases with no gene match: 9. This CDR3 region has 14 residues. Germline V lookup: CDR1 SSHAT, CDR2 FNYEAQ (reference sequence).

This clonotype was counted ten times or more. The chain carries TRBV27 and TRBJ2-7; 7 bases align to TRBD2. The CDR3 spans 15 residues. Germline assignment: CDR1 MNHEY and CDR2 SMNVEV (reference sequence). V was clipped by 4 bases and J by 1 base; unmatched bases: 7. Here the CDR3 DNA reads TGTGCCAGCAGTTCAAGACTAGCCAGTTCCTACGAGCAGTACTTC. Its translation: CASSSRLASSYEQYF.

V is TRBV5-5 and J is TRBJ2-1; TRBD1 is a possible D gene (5 bases). CDR1 is SGHKS, CDR2 YYEKEE, per germline (reference sequence). This CDR3 has 14 amino acids. Trimming pared 6 bases from V and 1 base from J, leaving 11 bases between. The CDR3 loop reads CASIKGLSYNEQFF. CDR3 sequence (DNA): TGTGCCAGCATCAAGGGGCTGTCCTACAATGAGCAGTTCTTC. The complete variable domain, with remaining parts taken from reference TRBV5-5 and TRBJ2-1, reads DAGVTQSPTHLIKTRGQQVTLRCSPISGHKSVSWYQQVLGQGPQFIFQYYEKEERGRGNFPDRFSARQFPNYSSELNVNALLLGDSALYLCASIKGLSYNEQFFGPGTRLTVL.

The rearrangement uses TRBV19 and TRBJ2-7; D gene unclear. With 3 bases removed from V and 0 bases from J, the gap between germline ends came to 12 bases. The germline CDR1 and CDR2 sequences are LNHDA and SQIVND (reference sequence). The CDR3 contains 15 residues. The CDR3 DNA is TGTGCCAGTAGTATTCGACTGGGCAGCTCCTACGAGCAGTACTTC. Translated, it gives CASSIRLGSSYEQYF.

The genes are TRBV6-5 and TRBJ2-7; 9 bases are a match to TRBD1. Per germline, CDR1 MNHEY and CDR2 SVGAGI. The V segment lost 4 bases and the J segment 6 bases; nucleotides outside the gene matches: 7. The CDR3 loop spans 14 amino acids. The CDR3 sequence: CASSWDRAEGEQYF. As DNA, the CDR3 is TGTGCCAGCAGTTGGGACAGGGCGGAGGGCGAGCAGTACTTC.

The gene calls are TRBV24-1 and TRBJ2-3, with D perhaps matching TRBD1 (6 bases). Germline CDR1 is KGHDR and CDR2 is SFDVKD. This CDR3 region has 15 residues. With 4 bases removed from V and 6 bases from J, the gap between germline ends came to 16 bases. The CDR3 region is CATSESQGIVDTQYF. CDR3 DNA sequence: TGTGCCACCAGTGAATCGCAGGGGATAGTGGATACGCAGTATTTT.

The genes are TRBV10-3 and TRBJ1-3; D remains unclear. Germline lookup yields CDR1 ENHRY and CDR2 SYGVKD. CDR3 size: 16 residues. The V and J ends lost 0 bases and 5 bases respectively, with 14 bases between them. DNA of the CDR3: TGTGCCATCAGTGAGTCCCTCCAGTTAGGCAGAAACACCATATATTTT. Translated: CAISESLQLGRNTIYF.

The chain has TRBV19 and TRBJ1-1, with D tentatively TRBD1 (5 bases). This CDR3 comprises 15 residues. The germline CDR1 and CDR2 sequences are LNHDA and SQIVND (reference sequence). V was shortened by 3 bases and J by 3 bases, with 14 bases between the two germline ends. Here the CDR3 reads CASSIPRVADTEAFF. DNA for the CDR3: TGTGCCAGTAGTATCCCCAGGGTGGCGGACACTGAAGCTTTCTTT.